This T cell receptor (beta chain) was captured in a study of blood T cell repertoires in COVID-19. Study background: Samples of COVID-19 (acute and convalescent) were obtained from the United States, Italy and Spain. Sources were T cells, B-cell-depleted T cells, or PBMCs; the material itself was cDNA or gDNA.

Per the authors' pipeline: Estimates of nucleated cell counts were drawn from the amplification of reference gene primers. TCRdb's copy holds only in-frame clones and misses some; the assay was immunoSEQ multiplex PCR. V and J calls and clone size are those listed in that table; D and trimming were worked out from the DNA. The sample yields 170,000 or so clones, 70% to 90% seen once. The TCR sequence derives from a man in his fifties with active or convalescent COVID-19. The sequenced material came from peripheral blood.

CDR3 sequence: CATSDGGAWRGNEQFF. The CDR3, as DNA: TGTGCCACCAGCGACGGCGGGGCTTGGCGGGGGAATGAGCAGTTCTTC. V gene TRBV24-1 combines with J gene TRBJ2-1; TRBD2 aligns across 7 bases. V lost 7 bases to trimming and J lost 7 bases; unmatched junction nucleotides: 15. Germline V gene data show CDR1 as KGHDR and CDR2 as SFDVKD. The CDR3 is 16 amino acids.